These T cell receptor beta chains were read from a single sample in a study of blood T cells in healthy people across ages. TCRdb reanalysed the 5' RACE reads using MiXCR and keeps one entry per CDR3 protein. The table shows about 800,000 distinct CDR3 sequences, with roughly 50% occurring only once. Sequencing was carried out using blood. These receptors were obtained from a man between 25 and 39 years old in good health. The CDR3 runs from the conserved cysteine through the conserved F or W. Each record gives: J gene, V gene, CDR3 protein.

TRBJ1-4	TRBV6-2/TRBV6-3	CASSYEGEKLFF
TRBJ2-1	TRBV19	CASSGQGVNEQFF
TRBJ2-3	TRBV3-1	CASSHIGGLTDTQYF
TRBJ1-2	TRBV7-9	CASSLGGTGSSGGYTF
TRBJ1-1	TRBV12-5	CASGAEQRNTEAFF
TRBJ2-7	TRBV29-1	CSVEVAGESPYEQYF
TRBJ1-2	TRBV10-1	CASRVPGGRGPLYGYTF
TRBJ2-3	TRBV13	CASSLSGRPIDTQYF
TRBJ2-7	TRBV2	CASSIDYSLYEQYF
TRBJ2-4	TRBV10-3	CAISEESGFKNIQYF
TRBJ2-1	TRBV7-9	CASSPTSAGVRFNEQFF
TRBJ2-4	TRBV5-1	CASSEGNAGLAKNIQYF
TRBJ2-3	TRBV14	CASSQTSGRLGTDTQYF
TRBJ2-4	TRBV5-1	CASNDPGGENIQYF
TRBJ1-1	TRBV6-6	CASSYPDSEDEAFF
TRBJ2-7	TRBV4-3	CASSQEGGRGDEQYF
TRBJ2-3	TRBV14	CAGSQAREGDTQYF
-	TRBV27	CASSLVAAGETQYF
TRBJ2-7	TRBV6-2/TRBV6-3	CASPSRRGTTLNEQYF
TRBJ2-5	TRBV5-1	CASSSRLAGDQETQYF
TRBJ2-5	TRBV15	CATSRDHWEETQYF
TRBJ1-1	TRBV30	CAWSATGVGNTEAFF
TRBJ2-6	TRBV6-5	CASSYSISGTVFSGANVLTF
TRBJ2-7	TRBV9	CASSGGGLEKYF
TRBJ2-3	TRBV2	CASRGTSGTDTQYF
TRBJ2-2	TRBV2	CASIEYTGELFF
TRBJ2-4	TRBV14	CASSLDCSLAKNIQYF
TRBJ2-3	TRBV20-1	CSARPTGTDTQYF
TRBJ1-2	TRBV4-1	CASSQAGDGYTF
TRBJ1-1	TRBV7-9	CASSHPQGMNTEAFF
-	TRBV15	CATSRDEGIQYF
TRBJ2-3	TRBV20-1	CSASVRQGYTDTQYF
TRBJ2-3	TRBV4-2	CASSQEKRGWDTQYF
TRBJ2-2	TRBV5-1	CASSLAIRWPPGQGNTGELFF
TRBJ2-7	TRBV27	CASSGLGQAMAGPSYEQYF
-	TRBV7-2	CASNVPASGSQTQYF
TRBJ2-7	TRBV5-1	CASSSIQDREAYDQYF
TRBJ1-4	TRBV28	CASSTWGGEKLFF
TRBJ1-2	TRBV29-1	CSVVDFLNYGYTF
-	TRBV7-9	CASSPPTPTGKTQYF
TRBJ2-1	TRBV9	CASSLGKGYNEQFF
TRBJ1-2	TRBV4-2	CASSPGEQENYGYTF
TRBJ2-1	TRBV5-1	CASSLVDRTNEQFF
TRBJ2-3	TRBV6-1	CASRRRRAGGVGEDTQYF
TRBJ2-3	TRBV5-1	CASSYTGQTDTQYF
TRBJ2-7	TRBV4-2	CASSQAGSYEQYF
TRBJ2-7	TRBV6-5	CASRASGDYEQYF
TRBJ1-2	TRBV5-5	CASSFGLTGVGYGYTF
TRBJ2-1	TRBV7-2	CASSLVNGDYEQFF
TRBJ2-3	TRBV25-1	CASSDGLAGDTQYF
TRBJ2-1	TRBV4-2	CASSQDSGNSYNEQFF
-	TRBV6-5	CASRRDLRQSSYEQYF
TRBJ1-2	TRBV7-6	CASSSTRNYGYTF
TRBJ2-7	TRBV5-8	CASSLWGEKDEQYF
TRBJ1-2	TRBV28	CASSLGTANSYGYTF
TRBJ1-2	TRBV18	CASSRSVLKGQHGYTF
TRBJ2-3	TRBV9	CASSVTAGVKGTDTQYF
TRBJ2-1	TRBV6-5	CASSRRTGAVYNEQFF